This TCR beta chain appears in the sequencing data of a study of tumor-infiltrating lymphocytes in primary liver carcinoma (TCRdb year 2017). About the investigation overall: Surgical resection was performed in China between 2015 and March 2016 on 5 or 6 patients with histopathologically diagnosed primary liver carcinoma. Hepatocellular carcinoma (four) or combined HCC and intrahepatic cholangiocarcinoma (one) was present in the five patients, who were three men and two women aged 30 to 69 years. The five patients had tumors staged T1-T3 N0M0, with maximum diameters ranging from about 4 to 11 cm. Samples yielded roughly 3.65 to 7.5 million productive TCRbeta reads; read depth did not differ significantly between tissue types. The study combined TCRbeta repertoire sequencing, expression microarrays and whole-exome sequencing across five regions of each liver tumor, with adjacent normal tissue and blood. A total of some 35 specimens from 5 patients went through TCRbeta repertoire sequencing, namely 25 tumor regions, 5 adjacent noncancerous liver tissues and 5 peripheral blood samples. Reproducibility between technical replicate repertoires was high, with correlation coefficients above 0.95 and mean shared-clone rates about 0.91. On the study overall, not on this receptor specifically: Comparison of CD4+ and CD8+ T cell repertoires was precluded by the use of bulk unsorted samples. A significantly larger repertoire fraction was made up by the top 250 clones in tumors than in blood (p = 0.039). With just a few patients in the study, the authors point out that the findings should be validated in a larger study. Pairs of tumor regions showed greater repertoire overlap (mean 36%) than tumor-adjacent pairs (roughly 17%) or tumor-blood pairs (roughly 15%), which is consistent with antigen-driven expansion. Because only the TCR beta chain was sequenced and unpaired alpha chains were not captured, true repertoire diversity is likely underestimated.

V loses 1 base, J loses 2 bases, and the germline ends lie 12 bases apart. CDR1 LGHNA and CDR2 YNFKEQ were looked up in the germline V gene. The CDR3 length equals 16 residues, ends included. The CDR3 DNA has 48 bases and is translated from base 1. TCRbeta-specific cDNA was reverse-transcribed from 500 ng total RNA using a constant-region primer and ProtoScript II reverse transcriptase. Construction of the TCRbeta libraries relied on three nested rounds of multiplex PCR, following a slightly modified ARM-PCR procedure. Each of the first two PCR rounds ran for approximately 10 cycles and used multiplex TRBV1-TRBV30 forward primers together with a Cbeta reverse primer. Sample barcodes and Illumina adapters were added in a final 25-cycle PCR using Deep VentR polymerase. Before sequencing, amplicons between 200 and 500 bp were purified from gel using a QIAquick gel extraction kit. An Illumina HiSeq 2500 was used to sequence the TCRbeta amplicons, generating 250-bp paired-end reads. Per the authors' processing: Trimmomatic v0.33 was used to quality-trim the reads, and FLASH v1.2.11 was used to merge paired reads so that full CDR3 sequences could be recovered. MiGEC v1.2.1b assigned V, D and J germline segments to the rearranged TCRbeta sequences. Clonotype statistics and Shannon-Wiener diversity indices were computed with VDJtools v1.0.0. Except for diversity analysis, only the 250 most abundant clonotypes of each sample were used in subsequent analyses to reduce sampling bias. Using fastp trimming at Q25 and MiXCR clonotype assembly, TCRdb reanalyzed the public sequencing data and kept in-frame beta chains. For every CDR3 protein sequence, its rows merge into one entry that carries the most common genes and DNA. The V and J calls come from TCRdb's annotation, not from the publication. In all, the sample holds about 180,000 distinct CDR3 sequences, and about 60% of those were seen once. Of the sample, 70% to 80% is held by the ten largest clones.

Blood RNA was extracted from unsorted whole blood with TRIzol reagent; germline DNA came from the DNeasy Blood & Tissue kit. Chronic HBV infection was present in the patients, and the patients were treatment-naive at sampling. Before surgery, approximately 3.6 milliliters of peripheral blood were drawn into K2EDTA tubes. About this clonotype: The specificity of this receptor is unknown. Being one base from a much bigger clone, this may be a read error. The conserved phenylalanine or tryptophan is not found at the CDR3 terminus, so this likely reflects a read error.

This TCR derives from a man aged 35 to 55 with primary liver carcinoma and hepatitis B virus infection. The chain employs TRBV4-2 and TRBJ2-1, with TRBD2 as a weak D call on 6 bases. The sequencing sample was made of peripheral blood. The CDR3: CASSQVGPGAYNEQFS. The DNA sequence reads TGTGCCAGCAGCCAAGTGGGCCCGGGGGCCTACAATGAGCAGTTCTCC.